Listed below are T cell receptor beta chains from one sample, sequenced in a study of cytomegalovirus exposure and HLA in healthy donors. Using immunoSEQ multiplex PCR, the repertoire was profiled, and TCRdb retains in-frame clones only, with some absent. The sample includes over 150,000 clones, just under 80% of them seen just once. Sequencing input: PBMCs. The origin of the receptors is a woman in her 50s in good health and CMV-seronegative. Each CDR3 is given with its conserved first and last residue. Fields, in order: D gene, clone size, J gene, V gene, CDR3 protein, CDR3 DNA. A D gene is named only where the DNA matches it firmly. Rows give clone size only sometimes, using once, few, many, or a class for an expanded clone.

>NA|NA|TRBJ2-1|TRBV19
CASSIIPRVWAYNEQFF
TGTGCCAGTAGTATCATCCCGAGGGTATGGGCCTACAATGAGCAGTTCTTC
>TRBD1|NA|TRBJ2-1|TRBV6-5
CASRYSYRDRGYEQFF
TGTGCCAGTAGATACTCGTATAGGGACAGGGGCTATGAGCAGTTCTTC
>TRBD1|NA|TRBJ1-6|TRBV11-2
CASSLSPYRDRGLSLHF
TGTGCCAGCAGCTTATCCCCCTACCGGGACAGGGGGTTGTCCCTCCACTTT
>NA|NA|TRBJ1-5|TRBV19
CASSTNLLQPQHF
TGTGCCAGTAGTACTAACCTTCTTCAGCCCCAGCATTTT
>TRBD2|NA|TRBJ2-7|TRBV5-1
CASSFGGTTYEQYF
TGCGCCAGCAGCTTCGGCGGGACTACCTACGAGCAGTACTTC
>NA|NA|TRBJ2-6|TRBV5-1
CASSLAPGANVLTF
TGCGCCAGCAGCTTGGCTCCCGGGGCCAACGTCCTGACTTTC
>NA|NA|TRBJ1-6|TRBV7-2
CASSLVAGRISSSPLHF
TGTGCCAGCAGCTTAGTGGCAGGGCGCATAAGTAGTTCACCCCTCCACTTT
>NA|NA|TRBJ1-5|TRBV7-2
CASSKTGIGQPQHF
TGTGCCAGCAGCAAAACAGGGATTGGTCAGCCCCAGCATTTT
>TRBD2|NA|TRBJ2-7|TRBV28
CASTLAGGPREQYF
TGTGCCAGCACACTAGCGGGAGGGCCTAGGGAGCAGTACTTC
>NA|NA|TRBJ1-4|TRBV28
CASSSRKGGEKLFF
TGTGCCAGCAGTTCCCGGAAGGGAGGCGAAAAACTGTTTTTT
>NA|NA|TRBJ2-7|TRBV7-8
CASSLPGAGVNHEQYF
TGTGCCAGTTCCCTCCCGGGGGCGGGAGTTAACCACGAGCAGTACTTC
>NA|few|TRBJ2-7|TRBV4-3
CASSQVQDSSYEQYF
TGCGCCAGCAGCCAAGTTCAGGACAGCTCCTACGAGCAGTACTTC
>TRBD1|NA|TRBJ2-5|TRBV5-1
CASSEARDRNQETQYF
TGCGCCAGCAGTGAGGCGAGGGACAGGAACCAAGAGACCCAGTACTTC
>NA|NA|TRBJ1-2|TRBV14
CASSQGGGRSYGYTF
TGTGCCAGCAGCCAAGGTGGAGGTCGGTCGTATGGCTACACCTTC
>NA|NA|TRBJ1-4|TRBV9
CASGGLNEKLFF
TGTGCCTCCGGAGGACTTAATGAAAAACTGTTTTTT
>TRBD1|NA|TRBJ2-3|TRBV7-9
CASARTGLTDTQYF
TGTGCCAGCGCTCGGACAGGTCTCACAGATACGCAGTATTTT
>NA|NA|TRBJ1-4|TRBV7-2
CASSLDRTNEKLFF
TGTGCCAGCAGCTTGGACAGAACAAATGAAAAACTGTTTTTT
>TRBD2|NA|TRBJ2-3|TRBV10-3
CAIGISGTSTDTQYF
TGTGCCATCGGGATTAGCGGGACTAGCACAGATACGCAGTATTTT
>NA|NA|TRBJ1-5|TRBV11-3
CASSSRQTGFGNQPQHF
TGTGCCAGCAGCTCCCGACAGACGGGTTTCGGCAATCAGCCCCAGCATTTT
>NA|NA|TRBJ2-3|TRBV6-5
CASSSGYTQYF
TGTGCCAGCAGTTCAGGATATACGCAGTATTTT
>TRBD2|NA|TRBJ2-1|TRBV30
CAWKPSGRPYNEQFF
TGTGCCTGGAAACCTAGCGGGAGACCCTACAATGAGCAGTTCTTC
>TRBD1|NA|TRBJ2-7|TRBV5-4
CASSPGTGNFYEQYF
TGTGCCAGCAGCCCGGGGACAGGGAACTTCTACGAGCAGTACTTC
>NA|NA|TRBJ2-1|TRBV5-1
CASSWSYNEQFF
TGCGCCAGCAGCTGGAGTTACAATGAGCAGTTCTTC
>TRBD1|NA|TRBJ1-1|TRBV29-1
CSVEWAGGTEAFF
TGCAGCGTTGAGTGGGCAGGGGGGACTGAAGCTTTCTTT
>TRBD2|NA|TRBJ2-1|TRBV6-1
CASSEGLADYNEQFF
TGTGCCAGCAGTGAAGGACTAGCGGACTACAATGAGCAGTTCTTC
>TRBD1|NA|TRBJ1-5|TRBV27
CASRGQRSQPQHF
TGTGCCAGCAGGGGACAGAGGAGTCAGCCCCAGCATTTT
>TRBD1|few|TRBJ2-2|TRBV2
CASSWDRPPFNTGELFF
TGTGCCAGCAGCTGGGACAGGCCCCCTTTTAACACCGGGGAGCTGTTTTTT
>TRBD1|few|TRBJ2-3|TRBV6-1
CASTGTGITDTQYF
TGTGCCAGCACTGGGACAGGAATCACAGATACGCAGTATTTT
>NA|NA|TRBJ2-7|TRBV11-1
CASSWGRPSYEQYF
TGTGCCAGCAGCTGGGGGAGGCCATCCTACGAGCAGTACTTC
>NA|NA|TRBJ1-1|TRBV5-6
CASSLLALGTEAFF
TGTGCCAGCAGCCTGCTAGCTTTGGGGACTGAAGCTTTCTTT
>TRBD1|NA|TRBJ1-6|TRBV10-3
CAISEMEGASGSPLHF
TGTGCCATCAGTGAGATGGAGGGGGCGTCGGGATCACCCCTCCACTTT
>TRBD2|NA|TRBJ2-1|TRBV9
CASSVAGDSYNEQFF
TGTGCCAGCAGCGTCGCGGGAGACTCCTACAATGAGCAGTTCTTC
>NA|NA|TRBJ2-7|TRBV19
CASSRTSTVSSYEQYF
TGTGCCAGTAGTCGGACTTCGACTGTGAGCTCCTACGAGCAGTACTTC
>NA|NA|TRBJ2-3|TRBV5-1
CASSLGARSTDTQYF
TGCGCCAGCAGCTTGGGGGCGCGTAGCACAGATACGCAGTATTTT
>NA|NA|TRBJ1-2|TRBV9
CASSVQDSPYGYTF
TGTGCCAGCAGCGTACAGGACAGTCCCTATGGCTACACCTTC
>TRBD1|NA|TRBJ2-7|TRBV6-5
CASRVQDRVDEQYF
TGTGCCAGCAGAGTACAGGACAGGGTGGACGAGCAGTACTTC
>NA|NA|TRBJ2-1|TRBV7-3
CASSPSGDEQFF
TGTGCCAGCAGCCCAAGCGGAGATGAGCAGTTCTTC
>NA|once|TRBJ1-2|TRBV28
CASSPGHVYGYTF
TGTGCCAGCAGTCCCGGACATGTCTATGGCTACACCTTC
>NA|NA|TRBJ1-2|TRBV6-5
CASSFRQWNLYGYTF
TGTGCCAGCAGTTTCCGACAGTGGAACCTCTATGGCTACACCTTC
>NA|NA|TRBJ2-5|TRBV6-5
CASSYYPSAETQYF
TGTGCCAGCAGTTACTACCCTAGCGCGGAGACCCAGTACTTC
>NA|few|TRBJ1-2|TRBV19
CASSIAGSGSYGYTF
TGTGCCAGTAGTATAGCGGGGTCGGGGAGTTATGGCTACACCTTC